This TCR beta chain was sequenced in a study of cytomegalovirus exposure and HLA in healthy donors. Turning to this clone: What it binds is not known.

The germline V gene encodes CDR1 SGHVS and CDR2 FNYEAQ. The ends were cut back, 1 base at V and 2 bases at J, with 19 bases in the middle. The CDR3 is made up of 18 amino acids. Data came from immunoSEQ multiplex PCR; TCRdb stores just in-frame clones and leaves some out. The sample has over 150,000 clones, roughly 89% seen once. Overall study results and limits: Through in vitro validation, a few CMV-associated chains were shown to be specific for CMV antigens. It was 164 TCR beta chains that were listed as cytomegalovirus-associated. TCR clusters originating in the first cohort tended to co-occur in the roughly 120 validation repertoires, according to a later analysis.

While the first cohort had 500 to 700 subjects, the donors belonged to the separate validation cohort of 100 to 150 subjects. The chain uses TRBV7-6 and TRBJ2-3; D not certain. This TCR came from a woman aged 18-35 years in good health and CMV-seropositive. What was sequenced was PBMCs. The CDR3 is CASSLVELSYGYTDTQYF. CDR3 sequence (DNA): TGTGCCAGCAGCTTAGTGGAGTTATCGTACGGATACACAGATACGCAGTATTTT.